The present T cell receptor beta chain was sequenced within a study of blood T cell repertoires in COVID-19. Germline-derived CDR1 and CDR2 are SEHNR and FQNEAQ (reference sequence). V lost 5 bases to trimming and J lost 6 bases; unmatched junction nucleotides: 7. The length of the CDR3 is 14 residues. The study recruited people aged roughly 18 to 89 years across under 25 US areas. In assigning cohorts, the study relied on participant-reported clinical history. Source study methods: Amplification from reference gene primers served as the basis for estimated nucleated cell counts. Assay used: immunoSEQ multiplex PCR; TCRdb lists only in-frame clones, some missing. V and J calls and clone size are those listed in that table; D and trimming were worked out from the DNA. The sample includes about 140,000 clones, around 82% of them seen just once.

The clonotype was recovered from a man aged 40-50 years with acute COVID-19. Sequenced sample: PBMCs or T cells enriched from blood (not recorded which). The chain joins TRBV7-9 to TRBJ2-7; 10 bases are shared with TRBD2. The CDR3 protein is CASSPGTSVGEQYF. In DNA form, the CDR3 reads TGTGCCAGCAGCCCGGGGACTAGCGTCGGCGAGCAGTACTTC.